A single sample is the source of the 15 T cell receptor beta chains below, sequenced in a study of shared clonotypes between healthy human individuals. Profiling relied on immunoSEQ multiplex PCR, and the TCRdb table lists in-frame clones only, not all of them. The table records hundreds of thousands of clones, about 74% of them present only once. Sequenced material: memory CD4+ T cells sorted from blood. Subset described: CD45RA-negative fraction. Receptors originate from a woman aged 30 to 39 in good health.

The gene calls are TRBV28 and TRBJ2-5; tentatively, D is TRBD2 (5 bases). V shed 2 bases and J shed 7 bases, with 11 bases lying between them. The CDR3 has 13 residues. Germline V gene data show CDR1 as MDHEN and CDR2 as SYDVKM. In nucleotides, the CDR3 is TGTGCCAGCAGTTTACCCGGACTTTGGACCCAGTACTTC. Protein product: CASSLPGLWTQYF.

About this clone itself: Additional DNA sequences in this sample encode the identical CDR3. This sequence joins TRBV6-5 and TRBJ2-2; 7 positions agree with TRBD2. The CDR3 length is 14 residues. Germline trimming cut 5 bases from V and 0 bases from J; bases unmatched to any gene: 0. Germline-derived CDR1 and CDR2 are MNHEY and SVGAGI. The CDR3 DNA reads as TGTGCCAGCAGTCGGGAGGCGAACACCGGGGAGCTGTTTTTT. Amino acids: CASSREANTGELFF.

V usage is TRBV15 and J usage is TRBJ2-3; unclear D gene. Trimming removed 5 bases at V and 4 bases at J, with 10 bases between. Per the germline V gene, CDR1 is LNHNV and CDR2 is YYDKDF (reference sequence). CDR3 length equals 13 residues. DNA for the CDR3: TGTGCCACCAGCGGAGCTAGGTCAGATACGCAGTATTTT. Translating it yields CATSGARSDTQYF.

This chain joins TRBV19 and TRBJ2-6; 11 bases align to TRBD2. The CDR3 spans 19 residues. CDR1 is LNHDA, CDR2 SQIVND, per germline (reference sequence). With V trimmed by 7 bases and J by 0 bases, 11 bases remained unmatched. In DNA, the CDR3 is TGTGCCAGTAAACCGATGGGACTAGCGGCGAGCTCTGGGGCCAACGTCCTGACTTTC. Translated: CASKPMGLAASSGANVLTF.

The chain couples TRBV5-1 to TRBJ2-1; D might be TRBD1 or TRBD2, each matching 6 bases. With 4 bases removed from V and 4 bases from J, the gap between germline ends came to 18 bases. The CDR3 has 16 residues. The V gene's germline CDR1 is SGHRS and CDR2 YFSETQ. This chain's CDR3 is CASSTLGRGLYNEQFF. The CDR3 region has the DNA TGCGCCAGCAGCACCCTCGGCAGGGGACTTTACAATGAGCAGTTCTTC.

This chain connects TRBV10-3 to TRBJ2-3; TRBD2 agrees at 13 bases. Germline V gene lookup returns CDR1 ENHRY and CDR2 SYGVKD. CDR3 length equals 15 residues. J was trimmed by 2 bases and V by 8 bases; bases with no gene match: 4. This CDR3 reads CAIRTSGSLTDTQYF. DNA for the CDR3: TGTGCCATCCGGACTAGCGGGAGTCTCACAGATACGCAGTATTTT.

With respect to this clone: This may come from a read error, since a much larger clone is one base off. The same CDR3 can be traced to other DNA sequences in this sample. This chain links TRBV5-1 with TRBJ2-1; no clear D. Trimming pared 0 bases from V and 0 bases from J, leaving 7 bases between. CDR3 length: 15 amino acids. CDR1 is SGHRS and CDR2 is YFSETQ in the germline V gene. The CDR3 DNA sequence: TGCGCCAGCAGCTTGGACAGAAGCTCCTACAATGAGCAGTTCTTC. Its translation: CASSLDRSSYNEQFF.

The chain links TRBV29-1 to TRBJ2-7; TRBD2 agrees at 8 bases. The CDR3 covers 11 residues. The germline gives CDR1 SQVTM, CDR2 ANQGSEA. V lost 7 bases to trimming and J lost 7 bases; unmatched junction nucleotides: 6. CDR3 residues: CSGREEGEQYF. The CDR3 bases are TGCAGCGGGCGGGAGGAGGGTGAGCAGTACTTC.

This chain uses TRBV28 with TRBJ2-1, with 8 bases identical to TRBD2. Per the germline V gene, CDR1 is MDHEN and CDR2 is SYDVKM. V was clipped by 5 bases and J by 4 bases; unmatched bases: 7. The CDR3 is 15 residues long. The CDR3 is CASSPRTSSYNEQFF. The DNA for the CDR3 is TGTGCCAGCAGTCCCAGGACTAGCTCGTACAATGAGCAGTTCTTC. The variable domain in full, with the rest retrieved from reference TRBV28 and TRBJ2-1, is DVKVTQSSRYLVKRTGEKVFLECVQDMDHENMFWYRQDPGLGLRLIYFSYDVKMKEKGDIPEGYSVSREKKERFSLILESASTNQTSMYLCASSPRTSSYNEQFFGPGTRLTVL.

The gene calls are TRBV6-1 and TRBJ2-7, with TRBD2 identical over 11 bases. This CDR3 contains 14 residues. Germline values: CDR1 MNHNS, CDR2 SASEGT. J was trimmed by 2 bases and V by 4 bases; bases with no gene match: 1. The CDR3 reads CASSGLAGTYEQYF. The CDR3 DNA reads TGTGCCAGCAGTGGACTAGCGGGGACCTACGAGCAGTACTTC.

This clone showed up many times. This CDR3 is also generated by other DNA sequences in the sample. This chain joins TRBV5-1 and TRBJ1-1; no clear D gene. CDR3 length: 13 amino acids. Germline-derived CDR1 and CDR2 are SGHRS and YFSETQ. Trimming took off 0 bases at V and 4 bases at J, with 7 bases between the two ends. CDR3 DNA: TGCGCCAGCAGCTTGGGCCAGGTCACTGAAGCTTTCTTT. This gives the protein CASSLGQVTEAFF.

The V call is TRBV2, the J call TRBJ1-5, with TRBD1 matching over 7 bases. The V gene's germline CDR1 is SNHLY and CDR2 FYNNEI. The CDR3 spans 15 residues. J gave up 1 base and V 6 bases, and 6 bases lay outside the gene matches. CDR3 loop: CASRSGTVSNQPQHF. Here the CDR3 DNA reads TGTGCCAGCAGGTCCGGGACAGTAAGCAATCAGCCCCAGCATTTT.

The CDR3 loop reads CASSQDSRGASFYGYTF. The CDR3 DNA follows: TGCGCCAGCAGCCAAGATTCCCGCGGGGCGAGCTTCTATGGCTACACCTTC. The chain links TRBV4-1 to TRBJ1-2, with D perhaps matching TRBD1 (5 bases). The CDR3 runs 17 residues. Germline V CDR1 and CDR2: MGHRA, YSYEKL. Between the trimmed V and J ends, which lost 0 bases and 4 bases, there was a span of 18 bases.

The rearrangement joins TRBV6-4 to TRBJ1-2; a weak D match, TRBD1 (5 bases). The CDR3 covers 16 residues. Trimming cost V 7 bases and J 3 bases, with 21 bases left between them. Germline lookup yields CDR1 MRHNA and CDR2 SNTAGT. This CDR3 reads CASILSTGALDYGYTF. The CDR3 DNA reads TGTGCCAGCATTCTCTCAACAGGAGCCCTTGACTATGGCTACACCTTC.

The chain recombines TRBV5-1 with TRBJ2-5, with 8 nucleotides matching TRBD2. This CDR3 is 16 amino acids long. Unmatched junction bases numbered 8, after V lost 0 bases and J lost 4 bases. Looked up from germline, CDR1 is SGHRS and CDR2 is YFSETQ. The CDR3 is CASSLALAGLSETQYF. In DNA, the CDR3 is TGCGCCAGCAGCTTGGCTCTAGCGGGCCTTTCAGAGACCCAGTACTTC.